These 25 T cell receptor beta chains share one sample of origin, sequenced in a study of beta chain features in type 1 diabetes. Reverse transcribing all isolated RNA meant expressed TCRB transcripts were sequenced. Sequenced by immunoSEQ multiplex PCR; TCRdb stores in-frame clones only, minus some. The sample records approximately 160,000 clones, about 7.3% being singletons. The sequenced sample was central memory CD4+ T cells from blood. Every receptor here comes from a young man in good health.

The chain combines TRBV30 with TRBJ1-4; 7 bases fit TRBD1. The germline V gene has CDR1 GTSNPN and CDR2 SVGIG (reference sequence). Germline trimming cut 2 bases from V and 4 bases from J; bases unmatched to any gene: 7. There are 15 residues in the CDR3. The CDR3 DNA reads TGTGCCTGGAGTAAACCGGGACAGATTAATGAAAAACTGTTTTTT. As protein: CAWSKPGQINEKLFF. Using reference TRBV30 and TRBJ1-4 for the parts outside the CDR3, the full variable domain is SQTIHQWPATLVQPVGSPLSLECTVEGTSNPNLYWYRQAAGRGLQLLFYSVGIGQISSEVPQNLSASRPQDRQFILSSKKLLLSDSGFYLCAWSKPGQINEKLFFGSGTQLSVL.

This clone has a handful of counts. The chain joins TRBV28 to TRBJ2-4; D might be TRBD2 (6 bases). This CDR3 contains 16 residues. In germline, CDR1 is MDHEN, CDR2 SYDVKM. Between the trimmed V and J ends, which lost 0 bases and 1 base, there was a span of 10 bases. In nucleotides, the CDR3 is TGTGCCAGCAGTTTATGGGGGGGTCTGGCCAAAAACATTCAGTACTTC. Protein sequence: CASSLWGGLAKNIQYF.

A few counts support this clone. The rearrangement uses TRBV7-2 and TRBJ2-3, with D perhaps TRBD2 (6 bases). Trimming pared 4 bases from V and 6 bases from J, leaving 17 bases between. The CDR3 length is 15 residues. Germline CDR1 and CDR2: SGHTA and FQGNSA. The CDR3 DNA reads TGTGCCAGCAGCTCAGAGACTAGGAAGCTGGATACGCAGTATTTT. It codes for CASSSETRKLDTQYF.

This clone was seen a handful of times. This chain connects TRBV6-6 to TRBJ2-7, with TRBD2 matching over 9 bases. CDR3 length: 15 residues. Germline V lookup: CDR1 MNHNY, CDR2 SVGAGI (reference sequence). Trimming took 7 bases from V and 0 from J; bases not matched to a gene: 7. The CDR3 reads CASMTSGGTSYEQYF. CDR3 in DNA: TGTGCCAGCATGACGAGCGGGGGGACCTCCTACGAGCAGTACTTC.

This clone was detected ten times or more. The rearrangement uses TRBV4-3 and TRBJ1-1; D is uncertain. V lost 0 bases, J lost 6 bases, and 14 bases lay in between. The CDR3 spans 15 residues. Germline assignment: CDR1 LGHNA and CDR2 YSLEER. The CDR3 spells CASSQEPGGGAEAFF. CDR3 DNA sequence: TGCGCCAGCAGCCAAGAACCAGGAGGTGGGGCTGAAGCTTTCTTT.

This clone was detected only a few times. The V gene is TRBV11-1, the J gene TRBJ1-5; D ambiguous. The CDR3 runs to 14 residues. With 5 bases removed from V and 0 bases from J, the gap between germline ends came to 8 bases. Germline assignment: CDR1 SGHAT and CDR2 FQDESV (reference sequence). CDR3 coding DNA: TGTGCCAGCAGCCGTAGTCATAGCAATCAGCCCCAGCATTTT. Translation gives CASSRSHSNQPQHF.

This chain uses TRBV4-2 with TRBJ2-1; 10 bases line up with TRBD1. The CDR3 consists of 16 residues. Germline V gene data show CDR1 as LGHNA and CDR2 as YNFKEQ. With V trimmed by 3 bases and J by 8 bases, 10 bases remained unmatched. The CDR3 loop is CASSQTPGQGNHEQFF. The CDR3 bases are TGTGCCAGCAGCCAGACTCCGGGACAGGGGAACCATGAGCAGTTCTTC.

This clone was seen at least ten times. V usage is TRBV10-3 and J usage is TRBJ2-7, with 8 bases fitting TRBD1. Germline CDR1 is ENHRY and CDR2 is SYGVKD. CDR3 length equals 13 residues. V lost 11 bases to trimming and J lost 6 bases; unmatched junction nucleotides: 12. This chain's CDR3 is CAGAGQDPLEQYF. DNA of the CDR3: TGTGCCGGGGCGGGACAGGATCCTCTCGAGCAGTACTTC.

The CDR3 DNA follows: TGTGCCAGCAGTTATACAGGGGGGTATTCCTACGAGCAGTACTTC. Residues: CASSYTGGYSYEQYF. The V gene is TRBV6-5, the J gene TRBJ2-7; the match to TRBD1 covers 8 bases. Unmatched junction bases numbered 5, after V lost 3 bases and J lost 1 base. CDR3 size: 15 residues. Germline lookup yields CDR1 MNHEY and CDR2 SVGAGI.

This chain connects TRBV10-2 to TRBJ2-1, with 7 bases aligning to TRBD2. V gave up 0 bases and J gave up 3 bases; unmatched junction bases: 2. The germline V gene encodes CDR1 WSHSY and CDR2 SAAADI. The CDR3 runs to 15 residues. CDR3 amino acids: CASSESLADYNEQFF. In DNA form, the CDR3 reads TGCGCCAGCAGTGAGTCCCTAGCGGACTACAATGAGCAGTTCTTC.

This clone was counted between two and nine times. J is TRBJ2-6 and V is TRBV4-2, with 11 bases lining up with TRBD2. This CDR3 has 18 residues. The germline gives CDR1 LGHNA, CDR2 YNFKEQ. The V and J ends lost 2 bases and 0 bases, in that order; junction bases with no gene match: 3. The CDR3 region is CASSQSGTSGSGANVLTF. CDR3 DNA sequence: TGTGCCAGCAGCCAATCCGGGACTAGCGGCTCTGGGGCCAACGTCCTGACTTTC.

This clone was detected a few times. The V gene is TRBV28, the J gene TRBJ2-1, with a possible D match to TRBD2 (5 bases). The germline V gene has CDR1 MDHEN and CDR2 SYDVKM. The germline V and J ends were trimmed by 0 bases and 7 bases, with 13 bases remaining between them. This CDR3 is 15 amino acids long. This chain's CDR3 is CASSLWGEGGNEQFF. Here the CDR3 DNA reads TGTGCCAGCAGTTTATGGGGTGAGGGCGGGAATGAGCAGTTCTTC. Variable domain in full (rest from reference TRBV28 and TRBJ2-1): DVKVTQSSRYLVKRTGEKVFLECVQDMDHENMFWYRQDPGLGLRLIYFSYDVKMKEKGDIPEGYSVSREKKERFSLILESASTNQTSMYLCASSLWGEGGNEQFFGPGTRLTVL.

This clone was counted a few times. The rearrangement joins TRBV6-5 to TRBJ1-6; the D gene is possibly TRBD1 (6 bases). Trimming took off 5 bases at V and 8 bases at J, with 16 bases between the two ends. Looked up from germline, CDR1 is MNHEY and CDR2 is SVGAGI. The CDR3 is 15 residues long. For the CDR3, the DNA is TGTGCCAGCAGTCCCACAGGGAGGGAGGATTCACCCCTCCACTTT. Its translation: CASSPTGREDSPLHF.

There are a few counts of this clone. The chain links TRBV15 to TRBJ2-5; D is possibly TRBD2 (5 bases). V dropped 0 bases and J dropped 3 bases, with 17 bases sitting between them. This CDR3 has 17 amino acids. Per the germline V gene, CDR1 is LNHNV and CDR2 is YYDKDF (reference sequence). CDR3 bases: TGTGCCACCAGCAGAGATTTGACGGGATCGACAAAAGAGACCCAGTACTTC. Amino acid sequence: CATSRDLTGSTKETQYF.

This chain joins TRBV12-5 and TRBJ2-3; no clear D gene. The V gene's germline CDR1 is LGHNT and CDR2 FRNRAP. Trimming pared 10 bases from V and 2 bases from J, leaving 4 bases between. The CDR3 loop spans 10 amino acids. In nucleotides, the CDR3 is TGTGCTAACATCACAGATACGCAGTATTTT. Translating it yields CANITDTQYF.

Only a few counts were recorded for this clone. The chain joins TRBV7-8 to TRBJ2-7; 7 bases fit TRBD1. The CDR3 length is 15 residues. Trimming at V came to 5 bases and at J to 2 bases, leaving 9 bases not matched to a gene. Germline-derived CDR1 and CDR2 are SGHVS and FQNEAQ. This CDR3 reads CASSLGQVRAYEQYF. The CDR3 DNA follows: TGTGCCAGCAGCCTCGGACAGGTCAGGGCCTACGAGCAGTACTTC.

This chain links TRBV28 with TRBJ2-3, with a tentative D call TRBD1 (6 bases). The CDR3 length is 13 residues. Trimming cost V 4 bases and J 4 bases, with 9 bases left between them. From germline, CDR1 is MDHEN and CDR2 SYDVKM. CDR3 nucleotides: TGTGCCAGCAGTTCCCCAGGGGCAGATACGCAGTATTTT. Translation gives CASSSPGADTQYF. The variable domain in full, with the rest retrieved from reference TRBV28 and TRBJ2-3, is DVKVTQSSRYLVKRTGEKVFLECVQDMDHENMFWYRQDPGLGLRLIYFSYDVKMKEKGDIPEGYSVSREKKERFSLILESASTNQTSMYLCASSSPGADTQYFGPGTRLTVL.

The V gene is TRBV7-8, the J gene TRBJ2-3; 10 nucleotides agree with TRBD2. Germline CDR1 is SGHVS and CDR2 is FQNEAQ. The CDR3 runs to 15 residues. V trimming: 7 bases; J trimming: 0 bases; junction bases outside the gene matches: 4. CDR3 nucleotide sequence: TGTGCCAGCATCGGACTAGCGGATAGCACAGATACGCAGTATTTT. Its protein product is CASIGLADSTDTQYF.

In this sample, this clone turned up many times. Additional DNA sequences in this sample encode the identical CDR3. The CDR3 reads CASSVGQAQETQYF. The CDR3 region has the DNA TGTGCCAGCAGCGTAGGGCAGGCTCAAGAGACCCAGTACTTC. The chain recombines TRBV9 with TRBJ2-5; no clear D gene. The CDR3 covers 14 residues. Germline V gene sequence: CDR1 SGDLS, CDR2 YYNGEE. Trimming cost V 0 bases and J 2 bases, with 8 bases left between them.

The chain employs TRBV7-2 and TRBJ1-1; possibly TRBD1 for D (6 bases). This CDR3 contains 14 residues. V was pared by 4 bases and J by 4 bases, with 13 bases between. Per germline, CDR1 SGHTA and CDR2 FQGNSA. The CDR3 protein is CASSSQGSGTEAFF. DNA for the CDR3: TGTGCCAGCAGCTCCCAGGGGAGTGGCACTGAAGCTTTCTTT.

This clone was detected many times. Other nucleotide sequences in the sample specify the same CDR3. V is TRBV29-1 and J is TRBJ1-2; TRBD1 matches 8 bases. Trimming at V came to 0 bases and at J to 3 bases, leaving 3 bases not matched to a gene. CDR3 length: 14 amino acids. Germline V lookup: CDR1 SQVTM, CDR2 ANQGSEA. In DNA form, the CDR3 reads TGCAGCGTTGAAGAACGGACAGGGTACTATGGCTACACCTTC. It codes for CSVEERTGYYGYTF.

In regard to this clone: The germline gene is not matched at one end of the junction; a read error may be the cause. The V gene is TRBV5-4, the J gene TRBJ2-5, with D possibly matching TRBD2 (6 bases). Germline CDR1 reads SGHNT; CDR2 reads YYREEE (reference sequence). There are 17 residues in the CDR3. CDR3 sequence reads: CASSQDITGEEGETQYF. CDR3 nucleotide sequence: TGCGCCAGCAGCCAAGATATAACCGGGGAGGAAGGGGAGACCCAGTACTTC.

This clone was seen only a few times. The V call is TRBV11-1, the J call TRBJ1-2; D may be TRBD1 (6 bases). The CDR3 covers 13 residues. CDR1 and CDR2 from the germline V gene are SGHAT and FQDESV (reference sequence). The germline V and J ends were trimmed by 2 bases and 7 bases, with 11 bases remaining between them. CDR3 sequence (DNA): TGTGCCAGCAGCTTATCCGGGACACCTGGCTACACCTTC. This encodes CASSLSGTPGYTF.

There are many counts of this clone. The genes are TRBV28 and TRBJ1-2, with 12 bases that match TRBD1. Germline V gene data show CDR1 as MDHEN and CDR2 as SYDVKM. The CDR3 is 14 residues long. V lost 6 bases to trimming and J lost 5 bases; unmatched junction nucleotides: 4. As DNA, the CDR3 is TGTGCCAGCAGGGGGGACAGGGGGCGGTATGGCTACACCTTC. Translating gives CASRGDRGRYGYTF.

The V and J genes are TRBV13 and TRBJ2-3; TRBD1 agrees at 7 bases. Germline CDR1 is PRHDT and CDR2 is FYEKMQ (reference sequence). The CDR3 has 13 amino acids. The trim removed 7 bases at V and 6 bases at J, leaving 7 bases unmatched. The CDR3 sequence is CASNLRGRDTQYF. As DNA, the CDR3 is TGTGCCAGCAATTTAAGGGGGCGTGATACGCAGTATTTT.